The entry below gives a single TCR beta chain sequence along with its context. The data are from a study of control samples from healthy donors and cancer patients. Clones were read by immunoSEQ multiplex PCR, and TCRdb kept only the in-frame ones, dropping some. Among 50,000 or so clones listed, roughly 80% were seen once. The sequence came from a man aged 65 to 85 in good health. Sequencing was carried out using blood.

The CDR3 protein is CASSSLGTEAFF. The CDR3 DNA follows: TGTGCCAGCAGTTCGTTGGGCACTGAAGCTTTCTTT. The chain joins TRBV12-3 or TRBV12-4 to TRBJ1-1; no clear D. V was shortened by 4 bases and J by 4 bases, with 7 bases between the two germline ends. There are 12 residues in the CDR3.